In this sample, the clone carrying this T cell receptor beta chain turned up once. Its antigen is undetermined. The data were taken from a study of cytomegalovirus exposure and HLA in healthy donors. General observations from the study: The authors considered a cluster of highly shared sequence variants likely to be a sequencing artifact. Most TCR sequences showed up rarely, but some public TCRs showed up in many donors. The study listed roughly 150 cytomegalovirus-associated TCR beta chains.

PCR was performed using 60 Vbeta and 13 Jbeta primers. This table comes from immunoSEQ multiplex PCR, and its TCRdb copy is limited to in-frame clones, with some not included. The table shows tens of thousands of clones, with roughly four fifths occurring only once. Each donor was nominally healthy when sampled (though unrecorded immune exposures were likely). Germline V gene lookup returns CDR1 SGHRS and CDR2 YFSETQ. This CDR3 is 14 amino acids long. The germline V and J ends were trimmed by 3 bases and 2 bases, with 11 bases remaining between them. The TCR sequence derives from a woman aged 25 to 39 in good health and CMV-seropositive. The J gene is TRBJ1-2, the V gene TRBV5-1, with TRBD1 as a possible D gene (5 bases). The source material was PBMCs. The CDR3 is CASSSAGGNYGYTF. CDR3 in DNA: TGCGCCAGCAGCTCGGCGGGGGGAAACTATGGCTACACCTTC. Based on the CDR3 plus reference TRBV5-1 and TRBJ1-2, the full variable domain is KAGVTQTPRYLIKTRGQQVTLSCSPISGHRSVSWYQQTPGQGLQFLFEYFSETQRNKGNFPGRFSGRQFSNSRSEMNVSTLELGDSALYLCASSSAGGNYGYTFGSGTRLTVV.